This T cell receptor (beta chain) was profiled in a study of blood T cell repertoires in COVID-19. Study as a whole: COVID-19 samples collected from the United States, Italy and Spain covered acute and convalescent phases. PBMCs, B-cell-depleted T cells, or T cells were the source of the cDNA or gDNA that made up the material.

CDR1 is SGHRS, CDR2 YFSETQ, per germline. The CDR3 consists of 14 residues. The V gene lost 2 bases and the J gene lost 2 bases, with 10 bases spanning the gap. Authors' data handling: Estimation of nucleated cell counts relied on the amplification of reference gene primers. The table came from immunoSEQ multiplex PCR; TCRdb's copy has only in-frame clones and leaves some out. D and trimming were read from the DNA, whereas the V and J calls and clone size are those reported in that table. Of approximately 500,000 clones listed, 75% to 90% were seen once; the top ten hold approximately 2.9%. Specimen: peripheral blood. The sequence derives from a human donor in a cohort sampled during active COVID-19. The chain employs TRBV5-1 and TRBJ1-1; D might be TRBD1 (5 bases). Written as DNA, the CDR3 is TGCGCCAGCAGCTTCGACAGACAAAACACTGAAGCTTTCTTT. Amino acid sequence: CASSFDRQNTEAFF.